This TCR beta chain was sequenced in a study of blood T cell repertoires in COVID-19. Trimming removed 5 bases from V and 0 bases from J, with 8 bases in between. The CDR3 loop spans 14 amino acids. CDR1 is SGHNT, CDR2 YENEEA, per germline. Source study methods: Amplification with reference gene primers provided the estimates of nucleated cell counts. Only in-frame clones appear in the TCRdb table, and some are missing; sequencing was by immunoSEQ multiplex PCR. V, J and clone size reflect that table, while D and trimming were determined from the DNA. Here the sample spans about 300,000 clones, approximately 90% being singletons. Adults between about 18 and 95 years of age took part from about two dozen US areas. Membership in each cohort depended on participant-reported clinical history. Two consecutive negative NP/OP PCR tests, clearance, or resolved symptoms defined Cohort 3 recovery.

The sample taken for sequencing was PBMCs or T cells enriched from blood (not recorded which). V is TRBV11-3 and J is TRBJ1-3; no firm D call. The clonotype was recovered from a woman aged 30 to 39 who had recovered from COVID-19. CDR3 coding DNA: TGTGCCAGCAGCGACACCACCTCTGGAAACACCATATATTTT. Protein product: CASSDTTSGNTIYF.